A single T cell receptor beta chain is shown here with its context. The antigen is unknown. The germline V gene has CDR1 SNHLY and CDR2 FYNNEI. The CDR3 totals 13 residues. Trimming removed 2 bases at V and 7 bases at J, with 10 bases between. These data are taken from a study of vaccination effects on CD4 cells after COVID-19. Findings and caveats of the study: Marked clonal contraction of infection- and vaccine-induced clones was seen late after vaccination.

Some clones are missing from TCRdb's copy, which holds only in-frame ones; the method was immunoSEQ multiplex PCR. The sample has 25,000 to 30,000 clones, approximately 70% seen once. In the ViraFEST assay, antigen-specific CD4+ clonotypes were identified by expansion after peptide-pool stimulation. Between days 10 and 11 of culture, CD4+ T cells were separated out. Each participant was given two doses of one vaccine (BNT162b2 or mRNA-1273). The vaccine recipients had no prior SARS-CoV-2 infection, with negative nucleocapsid antibodies. Half of the medium was exchanged for IL-2 medium on both days 3 and 7.

The material was CD4+ T cells from PBMCs cultured with HCoV-229E spike peptides, obtained after COVID-19 vaccination. This clonotype was obtained from a human donor who received a COVID-19 vaccine. J is TRBJ2-3 and V is TRBV2; D assignment may be TRBD1 or TRBD2 (5 bases each). The CDR3 sequence is CASSERDPYTQYF. In DNA, the CDR3 is TGTGCCAGCAGTGAAAGGGACCCTTATACGCAGTATTTT. Full variable domain (remainder filled in from reference TRBV2 and TRBJ2-3): EPEVTQTPSHQVTQMGQEVILRCVPISNHLYFYWYRQILGQKVEFLVSFYNNEISEKSEIFDDQFSVERPDGSNFTLKIRSTKLEDSAMYFCASSERDPYTQYFGPGTRLTVL.